This TCR beta chain is drawn from a study of blood T cell repertoires in COVID-19. Study context: Sources were T cells, B-cell-depleted T cells, or PBMCs; the material itself was cDNA or gDNA.

Original handling: Reference gene primer amplification in the assay estimated nucleated cell counts. The method was immunoSEQ multiplex PCR; TCRdb's version includes in-frame clones alone and lacks a portion of them. V and J calls and clone size are those listed in that table; D and trimming were worked out from the DNA. The sample includes roughly 160,000 clones, 65% to 85% of them seen just once. The V and J ends lost 4 bases and 9 bases respectively, with 19 bases between them. The CDR3 is 14 residues long. Looked up from germline, CDR1 is SGHRS and CDR2 is YFSETQ. Participant ages covered roughly 18 to 89 years across about 25 US areas. Cohort assignment relied on participant-reported clinical history.

The TCR sequence derives from a woman aged 35 to 49 with acute COVID-19. The J gene is TRBJ1-2, the V gene TRBV5-1; TRBD1 is a possible D gene (6 bases). The material sequenced was PBMCs or T cells enriched from blood (not recorded which). CDR3 bases: TGCGCCAGCAGCCTAGGGGGGGCAGATTCAAGCTACACCTTC. As protein: CASSLGGADSSYTF.